A single T cell receptor beta chain is shown here with its context. TCR beta CDR3 regions were amplified from RNA transcripts. The HTBI primer set was used in a first-round RT-PCR of the TCR CDR3. TCRdb redid the calling of the multiplex PCR reads with MiXCR, one entry per CDR3 protein. The profile shows 300,000 to 350,000 distinct CDR3 sequences, roughly 21% of them singletons. The data originate from a study of T cells in Graves' hyperthyroidism and ophthalmopathy. Around 9.9 ml of fresh peripheral blood supplied the PBMCs. Sequencing input: blood. The TCR was taken from a woman aged 45-59 years with Graves' hyperthyroidism.

For the CDR3, the DNA is TGTGCCAGCAGCCTACCTGGGGAGAGTGCTGGAAACACCATATATTTT. This codes for CASSLPGESAGNTIYF. The chain combines TRBV7-8 with TRBJ1-3; D unclear. Germline assignment: CDR1 SGHVS and CDR2 FQNEAQ. The CDR3 sequence is 16 residues long. Trimming pared 5 bases from V and 2 bases from J, leaving 16 bases between.